This T cell receptor (beta chain) appears in the sequencing data of a study of T cell responses to AZD1222 COVID-19 vaccine. CDR1 and CDR2 (germline): MNHEY, SVGEGT. This CDR3 comprises 13 residues. Trimming cost V 2 bases and J 0 bases, with 5 bases left between them. Data came from immunoSEQ multiplex PCR; TCRdb stores just in-frame clones and leaves some out. Among some 150,000 clones listed, about 90% were seen once. General observations from the study: White British people made up most donors, females outnumbered males, and clonal diversity was possibly underestimated. Baseline seropositivity characterized only six AZD1222 recipients. Spike-wide coverage was observed for vaccine-associated CD4 TCRs, with dominant responses at 160-218 and 743-854.

In the case of this clone: The antigen remains unidentified.

The sequence came from an adult who received the MenACWY meningococcal vaccine as a control. This material consisted of peripheral blood, taken 28 days after the second dose of the MenACWY control vaccine. This rearrangement joins TRBV6-2 or TRBV6-3 to TRBJ2-7; no reliable D call. DNA for the CDR3: TGTGCCAGCAGTTACAGCGTCTCCTACGAGCAGTACTTC. It codes for CASSYSVSYEQYF.